This is a list of T cell receptor beta chains from one sample in a study of T-cell reconstitution after alpha-beta-depleted transplantation in children. TCRdb passed the PCR reads through MiXCR, listing each CDR3 protein once. The sample holds some 590,000 distinct CDR3 sequences, 10% to 13% seen once. Sequenced here: PBMCs from the stem cell graft donor, sampled from the stem cell graft. The receptors stem from a human donor who donated a stem cell graft to a child with acute myeloid leukemia. The CDR3 runs from the conserved cysteine through the conserved F or W. The order of the fields is J gene, V gene, clone size, CDR3 protein. Size values are once, few and many counts, or a class for expanded clones, and some rows have none.

J: TRBJ1-1; V: TRBV20-1; size: few; CDR3: CSPPSTGPEAFF
J: TRBJ2-1; V: TRBV6-5; size: many; CDR3: CASSRTGGSTYNEQFF
J: TRBJ1-3; V: TRBV5-1; size: many; CDR3: CASSGTGVSGNTIYF
J: TRBJ2-7; V: TRBV7-2; size: many; CDR3: CASSWTGVYEQYF
J: TRBJ2-1; V: TRBV20-1; size: -; CDR3: CCAPRLAVTYNEQFF
J: TRBJ2-3; V: TRBV3-1; size: -; CDR3: CASSQVASGSADTQYF
J: TRBJ2-7; V: TRBV11-1; size: -; CDR3: CASSPLTSGNYEQYF
J: TRBJ2-7; V: TRBV7-2; size: many; CDR3: CASSSGWGPHEQYF
J: TRBJ2-7; V: TRBV12-3/TRBV12-4; size: many; CDR3: CASSPGLAGVAYEQYF
J: TRBJ2-1; V: TRBV5-1; size: -; CDR3: CASSSGTSGRAGDNEQFF
J: TRBJ1-4; V: TRBV28; size: few; CDR3: CASNSGQGSLSEKLFF
J: TRBJ2-1; V: TRBV20-1; size: few; CDR3: CSASSHLAGGYNEQFF
J: TRBJ1-2; V: TRBV12-3/TRBV12-4; size: many; CDR3: CASSFDVTYGYTF
J: TRBJ2-3; V: TRBV6-1; size: few; CDR3: CASGPARGESTDTQYF
J: TRBJ1-2; V: TRBV20-1; size: few; CDR3: CSARPRSRAGDFNYGYTF
J: TRBJ2-7; V: TRBV20-1; size: -; CDR3: CSPDSLIDGRTYEQYF
J: TRBJ1-1; V: TRBV4-1; size: many; CDR3: CASSPLDRHTEAFF
J: TRBJ2-1; V: TRBV11-2; size: few; CDR3: CASSSRGLAGGPSSYNEQFF
J: TRBJ2-5; V: TRBV30; size: -; CDR3: CAWSSQETQYF
J: TRBJ2-6; V: TRBV18; size: few; CDR3: CASSPYITGANVLTF
J: TRBJ1-4; V: TRBV5-1; size: -; CDR3: CASSPGGSTNEKLFF
J: TRBJ2-1; V: TRBV12-3/TRBV12-4; size: few; CDR3: CASSSSGVYNEQFF
J: TRBJ2-1; V: TRBV12-5; size: -; CDR3: CASGLLAGGAYNEQFF
J: TRBJ2-5; V: TRBV13; size: many; CDR3: CASSDRGRQETQYF
J: TRBJ2-3; V: TRBV7-2; size: many; CDR3: CASSFSPGFTDTQYF